The present TCR beta chain was sequenced within a study of T cell responses to AZD1222 COVID-19 vaccine. The study, taken as a whole, reports: Nearly half of spike-specific TCRs reportedly target variant regions that are unmutated in the B.1.351 and B.1.1.7 variants. Seropositive at baseline were only a handful of AZD1222 recipients. Among vaccine-associated CD4 TCRs, coverage spanned spike, with dominance at 160-218 and 743-854.

Turning to this clone: Its antigen is still unknown.

This CDR3 is built from 15 residues. V lost 5 bases to trimming and J lost 2 bases, with 12 bases between them. Germline-derived CDR1 and CDR2 are MNHEY and SMNVEV (reference sequence). Sequenced by immunoSEQ multiplex PCR; TCRdb stores in-frame clones only, minus some. The table records roughly 93,000 clones, almost 90% of them present only once. This chain uses TRBV27 with TRBJ1-4, with D uncertain. The sample consisted of peripheral blood, taken on day 0 of AZD1222 vaccination. The receptor was isolated from an adult in good health. The CDR3 is CASSGKEATNEKLFF. The CDR3 nucleotides are TGTGCCAGCAGTGGAAAGGAGGCGACTAATGAAAAACTGTTTTTT.